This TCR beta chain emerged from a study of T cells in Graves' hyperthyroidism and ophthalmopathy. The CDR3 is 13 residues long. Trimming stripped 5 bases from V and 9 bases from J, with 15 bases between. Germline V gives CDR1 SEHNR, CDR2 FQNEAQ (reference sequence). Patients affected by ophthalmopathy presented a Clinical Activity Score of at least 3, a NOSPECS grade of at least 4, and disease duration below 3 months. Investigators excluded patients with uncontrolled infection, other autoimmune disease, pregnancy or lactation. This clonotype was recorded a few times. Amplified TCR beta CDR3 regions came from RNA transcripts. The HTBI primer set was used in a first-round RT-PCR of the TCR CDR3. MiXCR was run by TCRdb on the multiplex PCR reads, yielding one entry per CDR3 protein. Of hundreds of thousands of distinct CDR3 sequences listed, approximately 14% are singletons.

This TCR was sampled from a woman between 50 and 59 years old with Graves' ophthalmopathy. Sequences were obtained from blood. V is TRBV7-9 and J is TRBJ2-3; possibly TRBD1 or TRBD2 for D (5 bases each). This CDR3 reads CASSTGTAITQYF. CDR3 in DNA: TGTGCCAGCAGCACTGGGACGGCCATAACGCAGTATTTT. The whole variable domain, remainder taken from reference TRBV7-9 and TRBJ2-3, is DTGVSQNPRHKITKRGQNVTFRCDPISEHNRLYWYRQTLGQGPEFLTYFQNEAQLEKSRLLSDRFSAERPKGSFSTLEIQRTEQGDSAMYLCASSTGTAITQYFGPGTRLTVL.